Presented here are 8 T cell receptor beta chains from one specimen sequenced in a study of blood T cell repertoires in COVID-19. The method was immunoSEQ multiplex PCR; TCRdb's version includes in-frame clones alone and lacks a portion of them. The sample includes fewer than 300,000 clones, less than 85% of them seen just once. The source material was peripheral blood. These receptors came from a woman aged 18-29 years with acute or convalescent COVID-19.

This clone showed up just once. The V gene is TRBV2, the J gene TRBJ1-5, with D maybe TRBD1 (6 bases). Trimming took 5 bases from V and 7 from J, leaving 18 bases between them. The CDR3 totals 15 residues. Germline values: CDR1 SNHLY, CDR2 FYNNEI. As DNA, the CDR3 is TGTGCCAGCAGTTTGGAAACAGGGAGTGGGCAGCCCCAGCATTTT. Its translation is CASSLETGSGQPQHF.

The chain links TRBV21-1 to TRBJ2-1; the DNA was not used to check the table's D call, TRBD2. TRBV21-1 is described as a pseudogene. CDR3 length equals 17 residues. The DNA for the CDR3 is TGTGCCAGCAGCAAATTTGGAGGGAGGGACTCCTACAATGAGCAGTTCTTC. Translated: CASSKFGGRDSYNEQFF.

The chain employs TRBV7-2 and TRBJ2-1; D may be TRBD2 (5 bases). This CDR3 has 15 residues. The V and J ends lost 3 bases and 3 bases respectively, with 12 bases between them. Germline V CDR1 and CDR2: SGHTA, FQGNSA. DNA of the CDR3: TGTGCCAGCAGCTTGAGTGCAAGCGGCTACAATGAGCAGTTCTTC. Translated: CASSLSASGYNEQFF.

This chain joins TRBV6-2 or TRBV6-3 and TRBJ1-5; the D is unclear. CDR3 length: 14 residues. The V end lost 5 bases, the J end lost 6 bases, and 14 bases lay between the germline ends. The germline CDR1 and CDR2 sequences are MNHEY and SVGEGT. For the CDR3, the DNA is TGTGCCAGCAGTCCCCGGGGAGATGGTCAGCCCCAGCATTTT. Encoded protein: CASSPRGDGQPQHF.

The chain recombines TRBV6-4 with TRBJ2-3, with TRBD2 matching 10 bases. Germline values: CDR1 MRHNA, CDR2 SNTAGT. This CDR3 is 20 amino acids long. J was trimmed by 3 bases and V by 6 bases; bases with no gene match: 21. The CDR3 protein is CASSRQAGGPSGLLTDTQYF. For the CDR3, the DNA is TGTGCCAGCAGCCGGCAAGCGGGAGGGCCCTCGGGTTTATTGACAGATACGCAGTATTTT.

Points on this clone: The sample carries other DNA sequences with the same CDR3. The chain carries TRBV6-5 and TRBJ1-2; TRBD1 matches at 12 bases. Per germline, CDR1 MNHEY and CDR2 SVGAGI. This CDR3 has 14 amino acids. Losses at the gene ends were 0 bases for V and 8 bases for J; bases not matched to a gene: 1. The CDR3 region is CASSYSGQGAGYTF. The CDR3 DNA sequence: TGTGCCAGCAGTTACTCGGGACAGGGGGCGGGCTACACCTTC.

The CDR3 bases are TGTGCCAGCAGCCAAGTCCAGCGACACTATGGCTACACCTTC. The encoded protein is CASSQVQRHYGYTF. The chain employs TRBV3-1 (or the pseudogene TRBV3-2) and TRBJ1-2, with D uncertain. The CDR3 extends over 14 amino acids. Looked up from germline, CDR1 is LGHDT and CDR2 is YNNKEL (reference sequence). The ends were cut back, 1 base at V and 3 bases at J, with 9 bases in the middle.

The chain employs TRBV27 and TRBJ1-1; D possibly corresponds to TRBD1 (5 bases). This CDR3 is 15 amino acids long. V lost 4 bases, J lost 4 bases, and 16 bases lay in between. CDR1 is MNHEY, CDR2 SMNVEV, per germline (reference sequence). The CDR3 DNA is TGTGCCAGCAGTTCAGCAGGGAGGTTGGGCACTGAAGCTTTCTTT. This gives the protein CASSSAGRLGTEAFF.